This entry concerns a single T cell receptor (beta chain). What it binds is unknown. Germline V lookup: CDR1 LNHDA, CDR2 SQIVND (reference sequence). The CDR3 is 14 residues long. V lost 6 bases and J lost 5, with 15 bases in between. The data derive from a study of CD8 T cells in Susac syndrome. Study-wide findings and caveats: An acknowledgment was made by the study that its TCR sequencing and HLA analysis involved relatively few individuals.

Reverse transcription of 0.5 to 1 ug RNA was performed with random hexamers. Amplification of TCR beta CDR3 used immunoSEQ multiplex PCR across 54 Vbeta and 13 Jbeta. TCRdb reprocessed the immunoSEQ multiplex PCR reads via MiXCR and lists one record per CDR3 protein. Among some 260,000 distinct CDR3 sequences listed, 90% to 95% were seen once. Sequencing of TCR beta was undertaken in CD8+ and CD4+ T cells derived from blood. The TEMRA cells underwent FACS enrichment, while the CD8+ and CD4+ T cells underwent negative isolation. The sequenced material came from CD4+ T cells from PBMCs. The source of this sequence is a human donor with multiple sclerosis. V and J are TRBV19 and TRBJ2-3, with D possibly being TRBD1 (5 bases). The chain's CDR3 is CASSQGSGEDTQYF. DNA for the CDR3: TGTGCCAGTAGCCAGGGATCTGGAGAAGATACGCAGTATTTT. The full variable domain, with the rest looked up from reference TRBV19 and TRBJ2-3, is DGGITQSPKYLFRKEGQNVTLSCEQNLNHDAMYWYRQDPGQGLRLIYYSQIVNDFQKGDIAEGYSVSREKKESFPLTVTSAQKNPTAFYLCASSQGSGEDTQYFGPGTRLTVL.